Below are 6 T cell receptor beta chains sequenced from a single sample in a study of T cells after yellow fever vaccination. TCRdb redid the calling of the 5' RACE reads with MiXCR, one entry per CDR3 protein. In the table there are 150,000 or so distinct CDR3 sequences, approximately 9.7% of which are singletons. Sequencing used CD8+ T cells sorted from PBMCs, obtained 45 days after the yellow fever booster vaccination. The receptors originated from a man younger than 30 who received the YFV17D yellow fever vaccine.

The chain employs TRBV6-2 or TRBV6-3 and TRBJ2-2; D is unclear. The germline V and J ends were trimmed by 2 bases and 0 bases, with 7 bases remaining between them. CDR1 and CDR2 from the germline V gene are MNHEY and SVGEGT. This CDR3 has 15 amino acids. The CDR3 protein is CASSYGVTNTGELFF. DNA for the CDR3: TGTGCCAGCAGTTACGGGGTAACGAACACCGGGGAGCTGTTTTTT.

This clonotype turned up a few times. The chain carries TRBV5-1 and TRBJ1-1, with 11 bases fitting TRBD1. With V trimmed by 5 bases and J by 3 bases, 6 bases remained unmatched. The V gene's germline CDR1 is SGHRS and CDR2 YFSETQ. This CDR3 is built from 15 residues. CDR3 in amino acids: CASRARTGGYTEAFF. As DNA, the CDR3 is TGCGCCAGCAGAGCAAGGACAGGGGGCTACACTGAAGCTTTCTTT.

The genes are TRBV5-1 and TRBJ2-1; no clear D. V was shortened by 0 bases and J by 8 bases, with 9 bases between the two germline ends. The germline CDR1 and CDR2 sequences are SGHRS and YFSETQ. The CDR3 is 13 amino acids. CDR3 DNA: TGCGCCAGCAGCTTGGCCCCGGCCGATGAGCAGTTCTTC. Residues: CASSLAPADEQFF.

This clonotype has at least ten counts. The V and J genes are TRBV7-9 and TRBJ1-1; tentatively, D is TRBD1 (6 bases). V lost 5 bases to trimming and J lost 3 bases, with 16 bases between them. Germline CDR1 is SEHNR and CDR2 is FQNEAQ (reference sequence). The CDR3 runs 15 residues. CDR3 DNA: TGTGCCAGCAGCCCCCCCAACAGGGACTACACTGAAGCTTTCTTT. This sequence encodes CASSPPNRDYTEAFF. Drawing the rest from reference TRBV7-9 and TRBJ1-1, the complete variable domain is DTGVSQNPRHKITKRGQNVTFRCDPISEHNRLYWYRQTLGQGPEFLTYFQNEAQLEKSRLLSDRFSAERPKGSFSTLEIQRTEQGDSAMYLCASSPPNRDYTEAFFGQGTRLTVV.

The chain recombines TRBV5-1 with TRBJ2-3, with 9 bases fitting TRBD2. The J segment lost 1 base and the V segment lost 3 bases, leaving 6 bases of the junction unmatched. Germline V gene sequence: CDR1 SGHRS, CDR2 YFSETQ. The CDR3 sequence is 16 residues long. DNA for the CDR3: TGCGCCAGCAGCTCGTACGGCGGGGGGGGCACAGATACGCAGTATTTT. Translating it yields CASSSYGGGGTDTQYF.

The chain couples TRBV5-6 to TRBJ2-2; the D is unclear. Per the germline V gene, CDR1 is SGHDT and CDR2 is YYEEEE. Trimming took off 4 bases at V and 6 bases at J, with 4 bases between the two ends. The CDR3 is 11 residues long. The CDR3 here is CASSRAGELFF. The CDR3, as DNA: TGTGCCAGCAGCCGCGCCGGGGAGCTGTTTTTT.